The T cell receptor beta chain under discussion was sequenced for a study of T cell clones after liver transplantation. Across the study: TCRbeta sequencing after a pre-transplant mixed lymphocyte reaction identified graft-donor-reactive clones, later tracked in post-transplant blood.

CDR1 and CDR2 (germline): SGHAT, FQNNGV. Trimming shortened V by 5 bases and J by 1 base, and 13 bases separated the two germline ends. This CDR3 is built from 15 residues. Findings of the study overall: Compared with third party-reactive sequences, donor-reactive ones declined more, independent of withdrawal success.

Sequencing used immunoSEQ multiplex PCR; TCRdb keeps in-frame clones, though not all of them. The sample has roughly 80,000 clones, around four fifths seen once. Worth noting for this clone: What it binds is not known.

The sequencing used CD4+ T cells from blood, collected at the 22-month timepoint. The chain has TRBV11-2 and TRBJ2-3; possibly TRBD1 for D (6 bases). The clonotype was recovered from a human patient who received a liver transplant. Some T cells could come from the graft donor. CDR3 region: CASSENRQGTDTQYF. CDR3 DNA: TGTGCCAGCAGCGAAAATCGACAGGGCACAGATACGCAGTATTTT.